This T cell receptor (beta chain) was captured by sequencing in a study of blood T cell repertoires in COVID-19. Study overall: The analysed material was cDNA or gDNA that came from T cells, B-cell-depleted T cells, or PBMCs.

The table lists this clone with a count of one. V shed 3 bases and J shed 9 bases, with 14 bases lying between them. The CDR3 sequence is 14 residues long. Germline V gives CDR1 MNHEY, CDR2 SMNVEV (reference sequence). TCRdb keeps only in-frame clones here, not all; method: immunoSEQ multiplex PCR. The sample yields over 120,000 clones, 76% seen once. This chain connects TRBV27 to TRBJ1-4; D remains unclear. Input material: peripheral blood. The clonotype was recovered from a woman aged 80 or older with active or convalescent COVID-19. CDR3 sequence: CASSFGLTSKKLFF. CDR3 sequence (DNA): TGTGCCAGCAGTTTTGGCTTAACATCGAAAAAACTGTTTTTT.